The T cell receptor (beta chain) under discussion was sequenced for a study of T-cell memory formation after mild COVID-19. Study-level results: Among clones contracting day 15 to 85, CD4/CD8 was balanced, whereas later expanders leaned CD4+.

The CDR3 loop spans 17 amino acids. Germline V lookup: CDR1 MGHRA, CDR2 YSYEKL. Trimming took off 4 bases at V and 6 bases at J, with 21 bases between the two ends. Constant-segment-primed 5'RACE gave TCR alpha and TCR beta cDNA libraries with sample barcodes and UMIs. TCRdb reanalysed the 5' RACE reads using MiXCR and keeps one entry per CDR3 protein. Here the sample spans around 500,000 distinct CDR3 sequences, roughly 18% being singletons. Notes on this clonotype: Its antigen is not identified.

Sequencing was done on a sample of PBMCs or a T cell subset sorted from them (not recorded which). This clonotype was obtained from an adult woman who had mild COVID-19 (a few samples of this study predate the infection). Cell type and time point are not known. The chain couples TRBV4-1 to TRBJ2-2, with a weak D call TRBD2 (7 bases). This CDR3 is CASSPGGNRANSGELFF. CDR3 nucleotide sequence: TGCGCCAGCAGCCCGGGGGGAAACAGGGCCAATTCCGGGGAGCTGTTTTTT.